This entry concerns a single T cell receptor (beta chain). No antigen is known for it. No much larger clone exists at a distance of one base, and base qualities are not known. The library was prepared using the immunoSEQ multiplex PCR assay. TCRdb took this table from immuneACCESS and kept in-frame rearrangements with V and J called. Such tables lack part of the clones; where checked against another copy, unresolved V genes explain under half of the gap, and the rest is unexplained. Present in this sample are approximately 730,000 clones, approximately 83% of which were seen just once. The biggest ten clones account for approximately 0.01% of the sample. This sample is drawn from a study of shared T cell receptors in the human thymus (dated by TCRdb to about 2021). General notes on the study: The study examined how the human thymus generates shared, self-reactive T-cell receptor alpha chains.

CDR1 MDHEN and CDR2 SYDVKM were looked up in the germline V gene. The CDR3, from cysteine to phenylalanine, totals 13 residues. The retained sequence is limited to the CDR3, 39 bases, with the frame set at the first base. V loses 2 bases of germline sequence and J loses 8 bases, and the interval between the two ends is 12 bases. A further study also used this sample, focusing on human thymus T cells. As that second study puts it: Immunologically healthy infants undergoing open corrective cardiac surgery for congenital heart defects in Finland were used as donors. Thymus tissue was obtained as surgical resects removed during corrective cardiac surgery. Biased V and J gene segment usage appeared to be present in both thymic and peripheral blood repertoires. The related research reported highly overlapping thymic TCR repertoires among unrelated individuals. The study described the TCR alpha and beta repertoires in about 8 infant thymus samples and four matching peripheral blood samples. Donor ages ranging from roughly 6 to 250 days were recorded, and more than 5 male and a couple of female infants were included in the cohort. Thymocytes were mechanically released from the tissue and were stored as pellets of roughly 9-30 million cells at -70 degrees C. Genomic DNA was extracted from frozen cell pellets with a QIAsymphony instrument. The immunoSEQ multiplex PCR assay was used to amplify the TCRB and TCRAD loci from a standardized amount of quality-controlled genomic DNA. The amplicons spanned the V(D)J region and were long enough to cover the CDR3 and allow V and J genes to be identified. The commercial immunoSEQ service was used to sequence amplicons on an Illumina platform. Corrections for primer bias and sequencing errors followed previously described methods, while TCRAD and TCRB definitions were based on the IMGT database. Repertoires were analysed with immunoSEQ Analyzer 3.0 and VDJTools, covering basic statistics, V/J segment usage, diversity estimates, rarefaction and pairwise overlap. Chao1, ChaoE, Efron-Thisted, Shannon and inverse Simpson indices were used to estimate diversity, which was also estimated on datasets down-sampled to the smallest sample. Repertoire overlap was determined by strict matching of CDR3 nucleotide sequence, V gene and J gene, and Jaccard-based multidimensional scaling clustering was applied. On average, roughly 810,000 unique TCRB clonotypes were obtained from thymus samples, compared with about 84,000 from blood samples.

Sample: thymocytes. The origin of this receptor is a girl less than two years old with a congenital heart defect. Donor details come from another sample of the same person, matched by shared clones. The rearranged segments are TRBV28 and TRBJ1-2; possibly the D gene is TRBD1, per 6 matching bases. CDR3 loop: CASSLTGRDGYTF. The sequenced DNA is TGTGCCAGCAGTTTAACAGGGAGGGACGGCTACACCTTC.